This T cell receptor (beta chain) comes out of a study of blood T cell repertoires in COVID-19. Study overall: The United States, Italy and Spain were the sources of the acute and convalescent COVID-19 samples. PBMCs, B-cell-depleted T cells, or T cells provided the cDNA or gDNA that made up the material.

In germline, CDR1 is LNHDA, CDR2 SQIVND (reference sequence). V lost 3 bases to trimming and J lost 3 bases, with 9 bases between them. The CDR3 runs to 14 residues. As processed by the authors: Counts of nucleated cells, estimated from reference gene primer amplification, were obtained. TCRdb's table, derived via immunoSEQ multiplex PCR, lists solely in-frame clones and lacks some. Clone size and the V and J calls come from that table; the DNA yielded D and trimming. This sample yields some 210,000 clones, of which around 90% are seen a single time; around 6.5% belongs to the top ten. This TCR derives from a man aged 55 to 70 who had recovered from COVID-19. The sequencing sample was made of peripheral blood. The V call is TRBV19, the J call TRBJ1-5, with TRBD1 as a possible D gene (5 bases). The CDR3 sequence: CASSIQGFNQPQHF. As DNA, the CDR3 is TGTGCCAGTAGTATTCAGGGTTTCAATCAGCCCCAGCATTTT.